This TCR beta chain was sequenced in a study of blood T cell repertoires in COVID-19 (TCRdb year 2020). About the study as a whole: Samples from collaborators originated in the United States, Italy and Spain and spanned both the acute and convalescent phases of COVID-19. The material from the prospective study consisted of cDNA or gDNA derived from T cells, B-cell-depleted T cells, or PBMCs. Deeply sampled blood TCRbeta repertoires from subjects exposed to, actively infected with, or recovered from COVID-19 were included in the dataset. A freely available public database, intended as a resource for researchers studying the immune response to SARS-CoV-2, is where the repertoires were released. Samples were obtained from the ongoing ImmuneRACE study (first 160 participants) and from 1,254 subjects provided by 6 global collaborators. Sample metadata almost always included a de-identified subject ID, COVID-19 status, age in years and sex. Where available, HLA class I and class II types were obtained from metadata supplied by the sample provider rather than from assay-based typing.

V has 1 base trimmed and J has 10 bases trimmed; junction bases matching no gene number 9. From the cysteine through the phenylalanine, the CDR3 covers 15 amino acids. This entry keeps only the CDR3 DNA: 45 bases, framed from base 1. In the germline V gene, CDR1 corresponds to SGHAT and CDR2 to FQNNGV. This clone has only one observation. Its antigen target is currently unknown. No much larger clonotype is one base removed from it; base qualities were not supplied. Findings and caveats that apply to the study as a whole: The quantity of clinical and demographic metadata differed by source and by participant and was supplied without curation.

Each collaborating institution followed its own protocols to collect whole blood in K2EDTA tubes. Collaborator samples were shipped for TCRbeta analysis as frozen whole blood, isolated PBMCs, or DNA extracted from either sample type. The immunoSEQ Assay, a bias-controlled multiplex PCR, was used to amplify TCRbeta CDR3 regions from genomic DNA. As for the authors' bioinformatics: Nucleated cell counts per sample were estimated from amplification of reference gene primers within the assay. Sequence reads were collapsed and filtered to measure the absolute abundance of every unique TCRbeta CDR3 rearrangement. For each sample, productive Simpson clonality was calculated as the square root of Simpson's diversity index over productive rearrangements. Imported from immuneACCESS, the table was reduced by TCRdb to in-frame sequences with V and J called. These copies leave out some clones; in studies compared against another copy, an unresolved V gene accounts for under half, and the cause of the remainder is not known. V and J calls and clone size come straight from that table; D and trimming were deduced from the DNA. The sample profile shows tens of thousands of clones; 85% to 90% of them were found once. About 6.5% of the sample is held by the ten biggest clonotypes.

The chain links TRBV11-2 with TRBJ2-1; 8 of the junction bases match TRBD2. This TCR came from a man aged 55 to 70 with acute or convalescent COVID-19. Sequencing input: peripheral blood. The CDR3 in this case is CASSLALREDSEQFF. The bases are TGTGCCAGCAGCTTAGCGTTGCGGGAGGATTCCGAGCAGTTCTTC.